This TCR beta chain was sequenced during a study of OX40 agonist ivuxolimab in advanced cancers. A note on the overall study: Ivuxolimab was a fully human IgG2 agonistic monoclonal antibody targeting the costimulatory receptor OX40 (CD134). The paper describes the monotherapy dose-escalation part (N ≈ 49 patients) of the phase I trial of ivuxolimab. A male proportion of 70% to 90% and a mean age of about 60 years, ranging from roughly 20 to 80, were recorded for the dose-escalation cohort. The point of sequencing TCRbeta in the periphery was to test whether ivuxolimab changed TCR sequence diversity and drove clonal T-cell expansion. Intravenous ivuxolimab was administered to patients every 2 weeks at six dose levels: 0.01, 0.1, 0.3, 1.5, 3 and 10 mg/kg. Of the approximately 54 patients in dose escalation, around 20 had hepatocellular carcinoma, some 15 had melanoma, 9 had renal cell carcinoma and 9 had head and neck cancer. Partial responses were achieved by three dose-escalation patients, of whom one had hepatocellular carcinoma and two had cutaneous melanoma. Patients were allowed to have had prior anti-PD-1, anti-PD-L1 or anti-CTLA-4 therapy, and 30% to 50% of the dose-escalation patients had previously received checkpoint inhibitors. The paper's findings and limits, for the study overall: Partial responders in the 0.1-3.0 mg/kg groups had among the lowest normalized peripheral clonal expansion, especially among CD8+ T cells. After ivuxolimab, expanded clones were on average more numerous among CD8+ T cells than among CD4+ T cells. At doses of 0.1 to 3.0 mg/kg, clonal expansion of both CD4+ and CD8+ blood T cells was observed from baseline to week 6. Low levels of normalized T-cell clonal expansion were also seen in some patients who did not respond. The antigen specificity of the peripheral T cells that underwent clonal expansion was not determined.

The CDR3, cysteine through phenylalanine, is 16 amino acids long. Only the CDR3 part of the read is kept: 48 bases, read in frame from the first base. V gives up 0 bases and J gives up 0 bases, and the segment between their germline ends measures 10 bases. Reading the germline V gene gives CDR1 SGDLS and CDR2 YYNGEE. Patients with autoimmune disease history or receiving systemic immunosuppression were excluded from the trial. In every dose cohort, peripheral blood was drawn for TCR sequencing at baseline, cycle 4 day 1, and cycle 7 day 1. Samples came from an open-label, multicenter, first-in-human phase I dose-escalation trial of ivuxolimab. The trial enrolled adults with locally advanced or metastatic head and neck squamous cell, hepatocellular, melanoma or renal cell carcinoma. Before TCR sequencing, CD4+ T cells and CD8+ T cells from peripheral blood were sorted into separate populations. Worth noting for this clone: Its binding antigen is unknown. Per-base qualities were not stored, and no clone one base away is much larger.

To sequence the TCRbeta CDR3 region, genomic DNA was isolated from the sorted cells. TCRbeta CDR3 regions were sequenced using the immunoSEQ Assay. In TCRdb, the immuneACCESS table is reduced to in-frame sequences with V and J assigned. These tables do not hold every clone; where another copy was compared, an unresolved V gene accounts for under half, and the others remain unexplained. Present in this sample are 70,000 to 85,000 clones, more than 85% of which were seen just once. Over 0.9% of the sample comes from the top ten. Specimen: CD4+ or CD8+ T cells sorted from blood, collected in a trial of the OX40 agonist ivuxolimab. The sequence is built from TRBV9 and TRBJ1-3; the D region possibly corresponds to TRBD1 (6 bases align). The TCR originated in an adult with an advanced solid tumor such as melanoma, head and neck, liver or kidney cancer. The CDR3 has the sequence CASSVAGQLSGNTIYF. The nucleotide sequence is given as TGTGCCAGCAGCGTAGCAGGACAGCTCTCTGGAAACACCATATATTTT. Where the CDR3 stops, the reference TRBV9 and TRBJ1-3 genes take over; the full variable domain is DSGVTQTPKHLITATGQRVTLRCSPRSGDLSVYWYQQSLDQGLQFLIQYYNGEERAKGNILERFSAQQFPDLHSELNLSSLELGDSALYFCASSVAGQLSGNTIYFGEGSWLTVV.